This TCR beta chain came from a study of CD8 T cells in ankylosing spondylitis. The CDR3 extends over 15 amino acids. Looked up from germline, CDR1 is GTSNPN and CDR2 is SVGIG (reference sequence). The germline V and J ends were trimmed by 0 bases and 3 bases, with 13 bases remaining between them. Libraries for TCR beta were made by quantitative 5'-RACE with molecular barcodes. MiXCR, applied by TCRdb to the 5' RACE reads, yields one record per CDR3 protein. The sample holds approximately 550,000 distinct CDR3 sequences, over 9.5% seen once. In its sample, this clonotype was seen a few times. Its target is not known. Study-wide points: Roughly eight highly homologous variants formed a TCR beta motif that appeared characteristic of ankylosing spondylitis blood. Disease-linked clones were reportedly significantly enriched in matched ankylosing spondylitis synovial fluid.

V is TRBV30 and J is TRBJ2-3; D is perhaps TRBD1 or TRBD2 (6 bases each). Sequencing was performed on blood, either unsorted or a sorted T cell fraction (not recorded which). The clonotype comes from a male donor with ankylosing spondylitis. CDR3: CAWSVGGGNTDTQYF. In nucleotides, the CDR3 is TGTGCCTGGAGTGTAGGAGGGGGTAATACAGATACGCAGTATTTT.